Detailed here is one T cell receptor beta chain. Germline lookup yields CDR1 SGHTA and CDR2 FQGNSA. Trimming cost V 5 bases and J 0 bases, with 16 bases left between them. The CDR3 length is 16 residues. The data are from a study of T-cell memory formation after mild COVID-19. MiXCR was run by TCRdb on the 5' RACE reads, yielding one entry per CDR3 protein. Here the sample spans almost 550,000 distinct CDR3 sequences, roughly 20% being singletons. The rearrangement uses TRBV7-2 and TRBJ1-1; possibly TRBD1 for D (5 bases). The sequenced sample was PBMCs or a T cell subset sorted from them (not recorded which). This receptor was taken from an adult woman who had mild COVID-19 (a few samples of this study predate the infection). Cell type and time point are not known. The CDR3 DNA sequence: TGTGCCAGCAGCCCCACTGGTGGGGCGGTGAACACTGAAGCTTTCTTT. Translated, it gives CASSPTGGAVNTEAFF. The full variable domain, its missing parts supplied by reference TRBV7-2 and TRBJ1-1, is GAGVSQSPSNKVTEKGKDVELRCDPISGHTALYWYRQSLGQGLEFLIYFQGNSAPDKSGLPSDRFSAERTGGSVSTLTIQRTQQEDSAVYLCASSPTGGAVNTEAFFGQGTRLTVV.